This TCR beta chain was recorded in a study of blood T cells in healthy people across ages. This clonotype has just a few counts. Its specificity is unknown. With a J-beta primer mix and a sample-barcoded 5' primer, a second PCR ran about 7 to 12 cycles. From each sample, at least 2.5 million paired-end reads containing CDR3 were obtained. TCRdb reprocessed the 5' RACE reads via MiXCR and lists one record per CDR3 protein. The table records 1.5 million or so distinct CDR3 sequences, under 55% of them present only once. Each donor gave roughly 9.2 milliliters of peripheral blood. CDR3 size: 11 residues. The V end lost 3 bases, the J end lost 5 bases, and 8 bases lay between the germline ends. Germline lookup yields CDR1 DFQATT and CDR2 SNEGSKA (reference sequence). Findings of the study overall: In the absence of known donor CMV status, changes in expanded clonotypes were possibly confounded.

This rearrangement joins TRBV20-1 to TRBJ2-7; D not resolved. This TCR derives from a woman between 18 and 29 years old in good health. The sample was blood. CDR3 DNA sequence: TGCAGTGCTAGCGGGTCCAACGAGCAGTACTTC. It is translated as CSASGSNEQYF.